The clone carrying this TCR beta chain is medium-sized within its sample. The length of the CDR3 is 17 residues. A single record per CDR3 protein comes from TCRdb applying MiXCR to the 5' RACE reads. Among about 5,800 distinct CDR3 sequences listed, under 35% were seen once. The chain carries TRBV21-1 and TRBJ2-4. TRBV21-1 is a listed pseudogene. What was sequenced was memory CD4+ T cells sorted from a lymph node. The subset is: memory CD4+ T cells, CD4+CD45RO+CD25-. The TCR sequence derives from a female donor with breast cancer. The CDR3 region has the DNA TGTGCCAGCAGCAAAGAAGGCGATACACTAGCCAAAAACATTCAGTACTTC. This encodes CASSKEGDTLAKNIQYF.